The source of this TCR beta chain is a study of T cells in women clearing cervical HPV infection. The wider study: Cases were women with histologically confirmed HPV16-related CIN3 or worse, including a couple of invasive cancers. Controls gave blood once infection was undetectable; cases at lesion identification. Broader study findings: Cases and controls were distinguished at AUC over 0.75 by richness and V genes.

To note about this clone: No antigen is known for it. The DNA ends 3 residues before the CDR3 does, and the rest of the CDR3 is filled in from the germline J gene.

Germline CDR1 is PRHDT and CDR2 is FYEKMQ (reference sequence). This CDR3 comprises 15 residues. V was pared by 0 bases and J by 1 base, with 9 bases between. Average input was around 1,100 ng genomic DNA for immunoSEQ TCR beta CDR3 amplification. Profiling relied on immunoSEQ multiplex PCR, and the TCRdb table lists in-frame clones only, not all of them. This table holds approximately 34,000 clones. The specimen was blood buffy coat. The chain couples TRBV13 to TRBJ1-2; a weak D match, TRBD1 (6 bases). This receptor was identified in a woman aged 18-70 years with a cervical HPV16 infection that either progressed to CIN3+ or cleared (not recorded which). The DNA read from the CDR3 is TGTGCCAGCAGCTTAGGCCCACAGGGTAACTATGGC. It specifies CASSLGPQGNYG. The CDR3 reads in full as CASSLGPQGNYGYTF.